The rows below give T cell receptor beta chains drawn from one sample of a study of blood T cell repertoires in COVID-19. Produced via immunoSEQ multiplex PCR; TCRdb's table is partial and in-frame only. The data show over 150,000 clones, under 85% seen once. Sequencing used peripheral blood. Receptors were obtained from a woman older than 75 with acute or convalescent COVID-19. Each CDR3 is given with its conserved first and last residue. Each record gives: clone size, D gene, V gene, J gene, CDR3 DNA, CDR3 protein. D genes are given only for firm matches. Clone size is not always given. Where it is, it says once, few, many or a class for expanded clones.

few	NA	TRBV30	TRBJ1-4	TGTGCCTGGAGAGCAGGGGCGAAGAGTGAAAAACTGTTTTTT	CAWRAGAKSEKLFF
NA	TRBD2	TRBV2	TRBJ2-1	TGTGCCAGCAGTGACGGACTAGGGAATGAGCAGTTCTTC	CASSDGLGNEQFF
NA	TRBD2	TRBV20-1	TRBJ2-1	TGCAGCCTCAAGCGGGGGGGCCAGCAGTTCTTC	CSLKRGGQQFF
NA	TRBD2	TRBV24-1	TRBJ2-3	TGTGCCACCAGTGATGCGCGGGAGGGCTCAGATACGCAGTATTTT	CATSDAREGSDTQYF
NA	NA	TRBV19	TRBJ1-2	TGTGCCAGTAGGACAGCTTCAGAACCCTATGGCTACACCTTC	CASRTASEPYGYTF
NA	NA	TRBV19	TRBJ1-1	TGTGCCAGTATCCCAGGACTTCCGGACACTGAAGCTTTCTTT	CASIPGLPDTEAFF
NA	NA	TRBV5-1	TRBJ2-7	TGCGCCAGCAGCCCCCAAGGGGCAGGGTCGGGTGAGCAGTACTTC	CASSPQGAGSGEQYF
NA	TRBD1	TRBV5-1	TRBJ1-2	TGCGCCAGCAGCTTGGAGCAGGGGGCTGGCGGCTACACCTTC	CASSLEQGAGGYTF
once	NA	TRBV3-1/TRBV3-2	TRBJ1-2	TGTGCCAGCAGCCAAGACAGGGTCTATGGCTACACCTTC	CASSQDRVYGYTF
NA	NA	TRBV11-1	TRBJ1-2	TGTGCCAGCAGCTTTTGGGGCTCCGATGGCTACACCTTC	CASSFWGSDGYTF
NA	TRBD1	TRBV28	TRBJ1-1	TGTGCCAGCAGGACAGGGGCTATGAACACTGAAGCTTTCTTT	CASRTGAMNTEAFF
NA	NA	TRBV21-1	TRBJ2-7	TGTGCCAGCAGCGAGGGACAGGGCAACGAGCAGTACTTC	CASSEGQGNEQYF
NA	NA	TRBV7-2	TRBJ1-5	TGTGCCAGCAGCCCTCCAGGGCAGAGCAATCAGCCCCAGCATTTT	CASSPPGQSNQPQHF
NA	TRBD1	TRBV4-1	TRBJ1-2	TGCGCCAGCAGCCAACTCCACGGAGGGACAGGGGGCATTAGCTACACCTTC	CASSQLHGGTGGISYTF
NA	TRBD2	TRBV27	TRBJ2-1	TGTGCCAGCAGTCCCCTGGGACTAGCGGGAGACTACAATGAGCAGTTCTTC	CASSPLGLAGDYNEQFF
NA	NA	TRBV19	TRBJ1-2	TGTGCCAGTAGGACCCAGGGGAGTGCCTCAAACTATGGCTACACCTTC	CASRTQGSASNYGYTF
NA	NA	TRBV5-4	TRBJ2-1	TGTGCCAGCAGCCCGAAGGGGAATGAGCAGTTCTTC	CASSPKGNEQFF